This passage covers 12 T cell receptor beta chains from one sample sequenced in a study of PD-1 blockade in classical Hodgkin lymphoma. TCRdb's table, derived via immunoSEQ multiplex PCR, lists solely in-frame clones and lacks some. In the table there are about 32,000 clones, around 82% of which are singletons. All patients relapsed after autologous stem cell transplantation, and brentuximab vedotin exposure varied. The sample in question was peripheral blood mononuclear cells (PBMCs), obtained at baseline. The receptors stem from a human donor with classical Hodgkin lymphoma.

Written as DNA, the CDR3 is TGTGCCAGCAGCTTAACGACAGGGGCGAACTATGGCTACACCTTC. Translation: CASSLTTGANYGYTF. This sequence joins TRBV11-2 and TRBJ1-2, with 8 bases matching TRBD1. Looked up from germline, CDR1 is SGHAT and CDR2 is FQNNGV. The CDR3 runs 15 residues. Unmatched junction bases numbered 4, after V lost 2 bases and J lost 2 bases.

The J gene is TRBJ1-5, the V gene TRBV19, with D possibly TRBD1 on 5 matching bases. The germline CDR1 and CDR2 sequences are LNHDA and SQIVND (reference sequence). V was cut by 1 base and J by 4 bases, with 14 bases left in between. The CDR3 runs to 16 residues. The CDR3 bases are TGTGCCAGTAGTATAGTAGCAGGGCCAGGGAATCAGCCCCAGCATTTT. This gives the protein CASSIVAGPGNQPQHF.

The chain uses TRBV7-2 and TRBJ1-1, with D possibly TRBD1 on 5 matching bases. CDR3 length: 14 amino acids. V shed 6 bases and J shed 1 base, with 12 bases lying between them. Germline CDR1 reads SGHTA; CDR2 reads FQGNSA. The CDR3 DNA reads TGTGCCAGCAGTTGGGGGATGGCGAACACTGAAGCTTTCTTT. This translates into CASSWGMANTEAFF.

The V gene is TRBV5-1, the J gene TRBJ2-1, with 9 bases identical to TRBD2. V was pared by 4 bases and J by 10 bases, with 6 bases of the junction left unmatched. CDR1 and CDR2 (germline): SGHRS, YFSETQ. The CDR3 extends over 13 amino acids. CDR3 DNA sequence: TGCGCCAGCAGCCCCGACAGCGGGGGGGAGCAGTTCTTC. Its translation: CASSPDSGGEQFF.

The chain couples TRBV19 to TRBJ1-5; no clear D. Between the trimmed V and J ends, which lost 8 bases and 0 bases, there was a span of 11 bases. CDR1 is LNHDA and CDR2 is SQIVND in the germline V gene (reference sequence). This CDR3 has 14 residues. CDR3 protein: CASLRRYSNQPQHF. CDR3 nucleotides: TGTGCCAGTCTAAGACGGTATAGCAATCAGCCCCAGCATTTT. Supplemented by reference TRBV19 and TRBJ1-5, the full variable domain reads DGGITQSPKYLFRKEGQNVTLSCEQNLNHDAMYWYRQDPGQGLRLIYYSQIVNDFQKGDIAEGYSVSREKKESFPLTVTSAQKNPTAFYLCASLRRYSNQPQHFGDGTRLSIL.

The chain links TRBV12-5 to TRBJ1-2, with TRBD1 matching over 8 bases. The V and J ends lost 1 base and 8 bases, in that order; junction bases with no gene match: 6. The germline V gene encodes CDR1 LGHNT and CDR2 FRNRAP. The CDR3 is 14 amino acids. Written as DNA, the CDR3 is TGTGCTAGTGGTTTGGCCCACAGGGGGAACGGCTACACCTTC. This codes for CASGLAHRGNGYTF.

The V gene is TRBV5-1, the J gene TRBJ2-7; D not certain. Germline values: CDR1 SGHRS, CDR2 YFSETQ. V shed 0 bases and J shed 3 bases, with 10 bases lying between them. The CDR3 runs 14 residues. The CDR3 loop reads CASSLASTNYEQYF. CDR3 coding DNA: TGCGCCAGCAGCTTGGCGTCCACAAACTACGAGCAGTACTTC.

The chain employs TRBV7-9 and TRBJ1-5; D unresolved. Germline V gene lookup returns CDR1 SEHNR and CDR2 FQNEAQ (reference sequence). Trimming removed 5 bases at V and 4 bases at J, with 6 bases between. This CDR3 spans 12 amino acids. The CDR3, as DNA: TGTGCCAGCAGCCGAGATAATCAGCCCCAGCATTTT. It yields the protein CASSRDNQPQHF. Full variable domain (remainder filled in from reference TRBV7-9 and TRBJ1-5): DTGVSQNPRHKITKRGQNVTFRCDPISEHNRLYWYRQTLGQGPEFLTYFQNEAQLEKSRLLSDRFSAERPKGSFSTLEIQRTEQGDSAMYLCASSRDNQPQHFGDGTRLSIL.

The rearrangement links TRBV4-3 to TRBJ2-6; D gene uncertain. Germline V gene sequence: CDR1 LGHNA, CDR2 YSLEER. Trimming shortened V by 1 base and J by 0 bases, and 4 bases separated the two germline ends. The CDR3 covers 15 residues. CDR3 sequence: CASSQGSSGANVLTF. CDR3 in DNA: TGCGCCAGCAGCCAAGGGAGCTCTGGGGCCAACGTCCTGACTTTC.

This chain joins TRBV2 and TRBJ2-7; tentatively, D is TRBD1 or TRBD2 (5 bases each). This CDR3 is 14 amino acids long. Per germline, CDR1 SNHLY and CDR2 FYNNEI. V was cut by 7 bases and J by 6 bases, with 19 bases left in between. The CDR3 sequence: CASTLQAGTGEQYF. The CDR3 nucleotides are TGTGCCAGCACCCTACAGGCAGGGACCGGCGAGCAGTACTTC.

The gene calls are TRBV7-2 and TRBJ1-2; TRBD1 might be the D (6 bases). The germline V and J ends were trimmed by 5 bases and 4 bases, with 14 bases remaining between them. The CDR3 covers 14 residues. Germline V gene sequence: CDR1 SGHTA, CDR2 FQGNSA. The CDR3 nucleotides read TGTGCCAGCAGCCCCGGGGGCACGATCTATGGCTACACCTTC. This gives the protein CASSPGGTIYGYTF. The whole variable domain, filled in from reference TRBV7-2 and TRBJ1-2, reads GAGVSQSPSNKVTEKGKDVELRCDPISGHTALYWYRQSLGQGLEFLIYFQGNSAPDKSGLPSDRFSAERTGGSVSTLTIQRTQQEDSAVYLCASSPGGTIYGYTFGSGTRLTVV.

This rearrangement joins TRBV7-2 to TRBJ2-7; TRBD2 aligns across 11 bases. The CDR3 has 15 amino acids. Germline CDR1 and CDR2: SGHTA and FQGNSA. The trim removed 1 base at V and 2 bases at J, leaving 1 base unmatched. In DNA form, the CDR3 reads TGTGCCAGCAGCTTAGGTAGCGGGGGGGCCTACGAGCAGTACTTC. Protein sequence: CASSLGSGGAYEQYF.